These 5 T cell receptor beta chains were all obtained from the same sample, sequenced in a study of T-cell reconstitution after alpha-beta-depleted transplantation in children. The TCRbeta library incorporated unique molecular identifiers. MiXCR, run by TCRdb on the PCR reads, gives a single entry per CDR3 protein. The profile shows hundreds of thousands of distinct CDR3 sequences, around 15% of them singletons. Specimen: PBMCs, mostly from graft donor cells, collected 360 days after TCRalphabeta/CD19-depleted stem cell transplant. Source of these receptors: a male patient aged 2-15 years who had a stem cell transplant for acute lymphoblastic leukemia, so the T cells may come from the graft donor.

This clonotype appeared a few times. The chain's CDR3 is CASSLLQVTGANVLTF. CDR3 sequence (DNA): TGTGCCAGCAGCCTACTCCAGGTAACCGGGGCCAACGTCCTGACTTTC. This chain joins TRBV14 and TRBJ2-6; D not certain. The germline V gene has CDR1 SGHDN and CDR2 FVKESK. The CDR3 consists of 16 residues. The ends were cut back, 4 bases at V and 4 bases at J, with 14 bases in the middle.

This clonotype was detected a few times. V and J are TRBV3-1 and TRBJ2-2, with D possibly being TRBD2 (5 bases). V lost 1 base to trimming and J lost 4 bases, with 10 bases between them. Germline V gives CDR1 LGHDT, CDR2 YNNKEL (reference sequence). The CDR3 covers 15 residues. This chain's CDR3 is CASSQVLSVTGELFF. DNA of the CDR3: TGTGCCAGCAGCCAAGTACTTAGCGTCACCGGGGAGCTGTTTTTT.

This clonotype was seen a few times. The chain carries TRBV12-3 or TRBV12-4 and TRBJ1-1, with a tentative D call TRBD1 (5 bases). Trimming stripped 3 bases from V and 5 bases from J, with 13 bases between. CDR3 length: 14 residues. This CDR3 reads CASSLRRVRTEAFF. CDR3 nucleotides: TGTGCCAGCAGTTTGCGCAGGGTGCGTACTGAAGCTTTCTTT.

This clonotype was counted between two and nine times. The V call is TRBV29-1, the J call TRBJ2-3, with no clear D. Trimming shortened V by 1 base and J by 0 bases, and 8 bases separated the two germline ends. The CDR3 is made up of 14 amino acids. Germline values: CDR1 SQVTM, CDR2 ANQGSEA. CDR3 in amino acids: CSVEVYGSTDTQYF. The CDR3 DNA reads as TGCAGCGTTGAAGTTTACGGTAGCACAGATACGCAGTATTTT.

This clonotype occurred a few times. This chain links TRBV4-1 with TRBJ2-1; 9 nucleotides line up with TRBD2. Germline V gives CDR1 MGHRA, CDR2 YSYEKL. V was pared by 3 bases and J by 3 bases, with 9 bases of the junction left unmatched. The length of the CDR3 is 17 residues. The CDR3 DNA reads as TGCGCCAGCAGCCACCCCCCGGCGGGAGGGAACTACAATGAGCAGTTCTTC. Its translation is CASSHPPAGGNYNEQFF.